This T cell receptor beta chain was sequenced during a study of cytomegalovirus exposure and HLA in healthy donors (dated 2017 in TCRdb). Background on the whole study: According to an earlier analysis of several hundred of the donors, roughly 180 million T cells yielded some 120 million unique TCR beta sequences and around 280 Gb of sequence data. An early release covering 550 to 700 HLA-typed donors comprised approximately 300 gigabases of sequencing data and 85 million or so unique TCR sequences. The genetic ancestry cluster associated with self-reported Caucasian donors included about 81% of the 398 genotyped donors. The study was designed to test whether signatures of past pathogen exposure could be identified by cataloging public T cell receptors. The T cell repertoires of 670 or so subjects were profiled by immunosequencing and related to cytomegalovirus serostatus. Besides the first cohort of 550 to 750 subjects, a separate validation cohort made up of roughly 130 different subjects was used. To predict cytomegalovirus infection status, the study brought together high-throughput TCR immunosequencing, statistical association of individual TCRs with disease status, and machine learning. To study patterns of TCR occurrence, a later analysis re-analyzed previously published TCR beta repertoires from several hundred donors and added high-resolution HLA genotyping. Rather than drawing on any new phenotypic data, the later analysis identified candidate immune exposures from TCR beta sequences and the way those sequences occurred across donors. An earlier analysis of approximately 580 of the donors used high-throughput TCR beta sequencing to judge whether each TCR beta V gene segment behaved as functional or pseudogenic. Donor age, sex, ethnicity and CMV serostatus were compiled alongside the repertoire data. A later genetic analysis took genome-wide SNP genotypes for about three fifths of the 666 donors and used that subset as a discovery cohort. Every repertoire in the discovery cohort had been generated on one and the same sequencing platform. HLA typing included class I and class II loci at four-digit resolution. Typing coverage varied by locus: 629-630 donors for A, B, C, DRB1 and DQB1; under 550 for DQA1; over 600 for DPA1; approximately 470 for DPB1. Four or five DR-DQ haplotypes were handled as single units for association and clustering because linkage in the cohort was strong. Across approximately 420 genotyped donors of the cohort, an average of approximately 200,000 unique TCR beta nucleotide sequences per donor were sequenced, and roughly 17% of those sequences were non-productive.

Library creation used the immunoSEQ multiplex PCR assay. For the multiplex PCR, a mixture combining 60 forward primers for TCR Vbeta segments and 13 reverse primers for TCR Jbeta segments was used. Amplification of the CDR3 region of rearranged TCR beta genes was performed with a multiplex PCR assay on genomic DNA. Amplified TCR beta libraries were sequenced as 87-base-pair reads on the Illumina HiSeq System. The authors processed their data as follows. A later analysis tallied roughly 76 million unique TCR beta chains across the 650 to 750 repertoires, and some 10 million of those chains were shared by two or more donors. Raw reads were error-corrected and collapsed into unique sequences with a nearest-neighbor algorithm that merged closely related sequences to remove PCR and sequencing errors. Alignment of CDR3 sequences to IMGT reference sequences was used to assign V, D and J gene segments. For a sequence to be retained, a match of at least six nucleotides was required to both a V gene segment and a J gene segment. A rearrangement was called productive if the CDR3 had no stop codons and remained in frame with V and J, and every other rearrangement was called non-productive. Following IMGT convention, CDR3 was defined as the stretch from the second conserved V-encoded cysteine up to the conserved J-encoded phenylalanine. The earlier analysis of some 550 of the donors excluded any sequence lacking an unambiguous match to a single V gene segment. In an earlier analysis of 450 to 750 of the donors, a V segment was called functional when productive rearrangements were above 56.7%, and segregating when the standard deviation between donors exceeded 5%. A statistical classification framework was built to diagnose cytomegalovirus status from the catalog of TCR beta chain sequences. V and J gene assignment, in a later analysis, came from comparing TCR nucleotide sequences with IMGT/GENE-DB human TR gene sequences. In a later analysis, CDR3 sequences and most-parsimonious VDJ recombination scenarios were assigned using the TCRdist pipeline. In a later analysis, each TCR beta chain was defined by its CDR3 amino acid sequence together with its V-gene family, and reads without a unique V-gene family were excluded. To address suspected cross-contamination and a sequencing artifact, a later analysis removed a few hundred highly shared, low-generation-probability nucleotide sequences. A later analysis calculated a clonal expansion index for each public chain from normalized within-repertoire ranks of inferred template counts. In a later analysis, generation probabilities were computed with a VDJ recombination model fitted to out-of-frame rearrangements, and the resulting probabilities were checked against IGoR. In a later analysis, hypergeometric tests were used to score TCR-TCR, TCR-HLA and TCR-CMV co-occurrence, with a repertoire-size bias correction applied to TCR pairs. False discovery rates were estimated in a later analysis by permuting HLA or CMV assignments 20 times. A later analysis grouped co-occurring TCRs with DBSCAN, adding TCRdist sequence similarity when clustering within HLA-allele-positive subsets. Repertoires with fewer than 30,000 or more than 120,000 public chains were left out of co-occurrence clustering, as were roughly five repertoires with anomalous nucleotide sharing. TCRdb stores this immuneACCESS table with in-frame sequences only. Part of the clones is absent; in the studies checked, under half of the shortfall reflects unresolved V genes, and no reason is known for the rest. From that table come the V and J calls and clone size; the DNA was used to work out D and trimming. This sample lists about 120,000 clones; roughly 80% were detected once. The top ten clones comprise around 4.9% of the sample.

Here is what the overall study found, with its caveats: According to a later analysis, TCR association rates differed among HLA loci, with DRB1 alleles showing the most associated TCRs and HLA-C alleles showing the fewest. The study listed 170 or so TCR beta chains as associated with cytomegalovirus. In both the original and validation cohorts, the classifier was reported to diagnose cytomegalovirus status with high specificity and sensitivity. Some IMGT-functional V segments, including TRBV6-2 and TRBV6-3, could not be distinguished by the 87-base-pair reads and were therefore excluded. Presence/absence analyses assumed roughly uniform sequencing depth across donors, an assumption that may not hold. The only immune exposure information available for the cohort was CMV serostatus. In a later analysis, HLA-associated TCR beta chains showed more clonal expansion and lower generation probabilities than non-associated chains that were equally common. The authors suggested that the approach could potentially be generalized to other disease states and immunological phenotypes. A further reported finding was that TCR beta sequences accurately predicted the HLA-A and HLA-B alleles for most subjects in the first cohort. In vitro tests confirmed that three of the cytomegalovirus-associated TCR beta chains recognize cytomegalovirus antigens. V-gene and J-gene trimming of TCR beta chains was associated with a missense DCLRE1C variant in a later genetic analysis, and the association was replicated in an independent cohort. According to a later analysis, most CMV-associated TCR beta chains appeared to be HLA-restricted, and the HLA associations seemed to be driven largely by CMV exposure. In a later analysis, several top co-occurrence clusters were reported to appear linked to parvovirus B19, influenza, CMV and Epstein-Barr virus. Most TCR sequences were observed very rarely across donors, whereas some public TCRs were present in many individuals. Correlated functional status among segregating V segments might be attributable to linkage disequilibrium, but an unknown experimental factor could not be ruled out. Because some donors lacked HLA typing at each locus, the association tests relied only on the typed subset. Over 15 rarely observed V segments, including chromosome 9 orphons, were excluded from the earlier analysis of approximately 600 of the donors because counts were too low. A group of highly shared sequence variants was considered likely to be a technical artifact of the sequencing pipeline. A later genetic analysis reported fewer N-insertions in productive TCRs among donors in an Asian-associated ancestry cluster than the 666-donor mean. The cohort was sequenced for TCR beta chains only, and without alpha or paired-chain data the features that could be detected were limited. Specific HLA alleles were associated with over 15,000 TCR beta sequences at a false discovery rate of 0.05 in a later analysis. Assigning TCR associations to individual alleles was difficult when HLA alleles, especially DR and DQ, strongly co-occurred. In an earlier analysis of fewer than 700 of the donors, most TCR beta V segments appeared in productive rearrangements about 87% or about 30% of the time, broadly matching IMGT annotations.

The cohort consisted of approximately 670 healthy bone marrow donors. At the time of sampling, every cohort member was nominally healthy, though immune exposures that went unrecorded were likely present. The donor tested CMV seropositive, placing the donor among the approximately 290 seropositive members of the cohort. A peripheral blood sample was provided by each donor, and peripheral blood mononuclear cells were used for TCR beta sequencing. Genomic DNA was extracted from the blood cell samples with the Qiagen DNeasy Blood Extraction Kit. Reading the germline V gene gives CDR1 SGHVS and CDR2 FNYEAQ. Trimming at the junction amounts to 5 bases on V and 2 bases on J, and the germline ends lie 12 bases apart. The CDR3 sequence holds 14 residues, the cysteine and phenylalanine included. The only DNA kept is the CDR3, 42 bases in frame from the first base. This clone turned up a few times. It lacks a known antigen. No base quality information exists; no much larger clone differs at one position. Other DNA sequences in this specimen translate into the identical CDR3.

The sample comprised PBMCs. The rearranged chain carries TRBV7-6 and TRBJ2-5, with no confident D gene call. This TCR was recovered from a man in his fifties in good health and CMV-seropositive. The CDR3 is CASSRLAEQETQYF. The DNA reads as follows: TGTGCCAGCAGCCGTTTGGCAGAACAAGAGACCCAGTACTTC.